The entry that follows covers one T cell receptor (beta chain) sequence. Only in-frame clones appear in the TCRdb table, and some are missing; sequencing was by immunoSEQ multiplex PCR. The table records 410,000 or so clones, roughly 90% of them present only once. This CDR3 comprises 16 residues. The germline V gene has CDR1 LNHNV and CDR2 YYDKDF (reference sequence). Between the trimmed V and J ends, which lost 5 bases and 0 bases, there was a span of 17 bases. The sample originates from a study of blood T cell repertoires in COVID-19. Seattle patient enrollment occurred during active infection, with longitudinal follow-up thereafter.

The V call is TRBV15, the J call TRBJ2-7; weak D call: TRBD2 (5 bases). The sample was peripheral blood. This receptor was taken from a woman in her 40s with COVID-19, enrolled during active disease. The DNA of the CDR3 is TGTGCCACCAGCCCTGTACTAGGAAGGATCTCCTACGAGCAGTACTTC. This gives the protein CATSPVLGRISYEQYF.